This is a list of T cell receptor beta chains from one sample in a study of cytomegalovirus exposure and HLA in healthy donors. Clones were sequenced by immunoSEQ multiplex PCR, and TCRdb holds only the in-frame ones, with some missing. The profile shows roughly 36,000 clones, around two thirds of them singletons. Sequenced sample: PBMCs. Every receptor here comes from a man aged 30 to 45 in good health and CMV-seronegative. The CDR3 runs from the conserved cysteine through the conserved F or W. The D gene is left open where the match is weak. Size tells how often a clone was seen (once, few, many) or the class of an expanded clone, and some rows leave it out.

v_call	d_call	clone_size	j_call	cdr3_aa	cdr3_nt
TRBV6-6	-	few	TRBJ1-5	CASSYGDYNQPQHF	TGTGCCAGCAGTTACGGTGACTACAATCAGCCCCAGCATTTT
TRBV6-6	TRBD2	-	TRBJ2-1	CASSGLAGGSYNEQFF	TGTGCCAGCAGTGGACTAGCGGGGGGCTCCTACAATGAGCAGTTCTTC
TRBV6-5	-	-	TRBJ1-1	CASSYSVGGGNTEAFF	TGTGCCAGCAGTTACTCGGTAGGGGGTGGGAACACTGAAGCTTTCTTT
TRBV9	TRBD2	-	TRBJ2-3	CASSVGLAASTDTQYF	TGTGCCAGCAGCGTGGGACTAGCGGCCAGCACAGATACGCAGTATTTT
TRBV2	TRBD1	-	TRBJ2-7	CASTRTGLTYERYF	TGTGCCAGCACCCGGACAGGTCTGACCTACGAGCGGTACTTC
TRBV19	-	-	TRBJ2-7	CASASTGQHYEQYF	TGTGCGAGTGCCAGTACCGGACAGCACTACGAGCAGTACTTC
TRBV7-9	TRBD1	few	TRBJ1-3	CASTMDRGNTIYF	TGTGCCAGCACCATGGACAGGGGAAACACCATATATTTT
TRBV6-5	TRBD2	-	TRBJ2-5	CASSYFFTSGRETQYF	TGTGCCAGCAGTTACTTTTTCACTAGCGGGAGGGAGACCCAGTACTTC
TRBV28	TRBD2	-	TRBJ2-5	CASSLTSGGQETQYF	TGTGCCAGCAGCCTGACTAGCGGGGGACAAGAGACCCAGTACTTC
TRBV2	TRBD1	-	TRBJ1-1	CASSKRTGGETEAFF	TGTGCCAGCAGTAAAAGGACAGGTGGGGAGACTGAAGCTTTCTTT
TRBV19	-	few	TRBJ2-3	CASSRNYSPDTQYF	TGTGCCAGTAGTCGTAACTACTCCCCAGATACGCAGTATTTT
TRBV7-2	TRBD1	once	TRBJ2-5	CASNPGRGTVQETQYF	TGTGCCAGCAACCCGGGAAGAGGGACAGTCCAAGAGACCCAGTACTTC
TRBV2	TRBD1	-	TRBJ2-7	CASTRTGLTYEQYF	TGTGCCAGCACCCGGACAGGTCTGACCTACGAGCAGTACTTC
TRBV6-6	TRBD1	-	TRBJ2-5	CASREGQGIKETQYF	TGTGCCAGCAGGGAGGGACAGGGGATAAAAGAGACCCAGTACTTC
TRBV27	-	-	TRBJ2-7	CASSPWTSSYEQYF	TGTGCCAGCAGCCCGTGGACATCCTCCTACGAGCAGTACTTC
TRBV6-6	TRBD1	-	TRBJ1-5	CASTDRGLQPQHF	TGTGCCAGCACCGACAGGGGGCTTCAGCCCCAGCATTTT
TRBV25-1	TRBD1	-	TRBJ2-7	CASSESGTGGEQYF	TGTGCCAGCAGTGAAAGCGGGACAGGGGGCGAGCAGTACTTC
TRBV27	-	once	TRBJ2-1	CASRAIGLGSYNEQFF	TGTGCCAGCAGGGCCATAGGACTCGGCTCCTACAATGAGCAGTTCTTC
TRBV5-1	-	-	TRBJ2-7	CASSLELADYEQYF	TGCGCCAGCAGCTTGGAATTAGCGGATTACGAGCAGTACTTC
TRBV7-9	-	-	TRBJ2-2	CASSSNRANTGELFF	TGTGCCAGCAGCTCCAACAGGGCTAACACCGGGGAGCTGTTTTTT
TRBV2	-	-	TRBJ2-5	CASSEWGEQYF	TGTGCCAGCAGTGAGTGGGGGGAGCAGTACTTC
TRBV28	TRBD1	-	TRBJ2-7	CASSPLDRGHEQYF	TGTGCCAGCAGTCCCCTGGACAGGGGACACGAGCAGTACTTC
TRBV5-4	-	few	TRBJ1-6	CASSFGQGLTPLHF	TGTGCCAGCAGCTTTGGGCAGGGATTGACACCCCTCCACTTT
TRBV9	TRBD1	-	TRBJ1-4	CASSDPAGGSSDEKLFF	TGTGCCAGCAGCGATCCTGCAGGGGGCTCTTCAGATGAAAAACTGTTTTTT
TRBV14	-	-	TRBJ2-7	CASSPARTGEQYF	TGTGCCAGCAGCCCCGCCCGGACGGGGGAGCAGTACTTC
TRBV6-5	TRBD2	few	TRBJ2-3	CASRHQTTSRDTQYF	TGTGCCAGCAGACACCAGACGACTAGCCGCGATACGCAGTATTTT
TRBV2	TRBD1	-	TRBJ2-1	CASSPPGQGANEQFF	TGTGCCAGCAGTCCTCCGGGACAGGGGGCCAATGAGCAGTTCTTC
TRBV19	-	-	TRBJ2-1	CASSISTATYNEQFF	TGTGCCAGTAGTATATCCACAGCAACCTACAATGAGCAGTTCTTC
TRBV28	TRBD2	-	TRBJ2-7	CASSLGGRGEQYF	TGTGCCAGCAGTTTAGGCGGGAGGGGCGAGCAGTACTTC
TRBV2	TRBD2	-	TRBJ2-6	CASSEWTSGRLLLSGANVLTF	TGTGCCAGCAGTGAGTGGACTAGCGGGAGGCTCTTACTCTCTGGGGCCAACGTCCTGACTTTC
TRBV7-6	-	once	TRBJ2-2	CASSLGTDAGNTGELFF	TGTGCCAGCAGCTTAGGAACAGACGCGGGGAACACCGGGGAGCTGTTTTTT
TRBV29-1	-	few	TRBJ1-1	CSVEERGWERNEAFF	TGCAGCGTTGAAGAGAGAGGTTGGGAGCGGAATGAAGCTTTCTTT
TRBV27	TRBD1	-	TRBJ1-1	CASSVKGGQGVTEAFF	TGTGCCAGCAGTGTGAAAGGTGGACAGGGAGTTACTGAAGCTTTCTTT
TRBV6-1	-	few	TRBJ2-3	CASSPGVVTDTQYF	TGTGCCAGCAGCCCAGGGGTAGTCACAGATACGCAGTATTTT
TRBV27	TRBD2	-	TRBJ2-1	CASSPLGLAVYNEQFF	TGTGCCAGCAGTCCCTTGGGACTAGCGGTATACAATGAGCAGTTCTTC
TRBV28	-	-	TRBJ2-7	CASSFRGEQYF	TGTGCCAGCAGTTTCCGAGGCGAGCAGTACTTC
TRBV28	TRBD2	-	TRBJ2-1	CASRLGTSGQVSYNEQFF	TGTGCCAGCAGGCTCGGGACTAGCGGGCAAGTCTCCTACAATGAGCAGTTCTTC
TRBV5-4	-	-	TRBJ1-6	CASSLESVGGSPLHF	TGTGCCAGCAGCTTGGAGTCGGTTGGTGGTTCACCCCTCCACTTT
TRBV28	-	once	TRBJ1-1	CASSLRYRVTEAFF	TGTGCCAGCAGTTTACGGTACAGGGTCACTGAAGCTTTCTTT
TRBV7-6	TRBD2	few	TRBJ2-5	CASSYSSGGAQETQYF	TGTGCCAGCAGCTACTCTAGCGGGGGGGCCCAAGAGACCCAGTACTTC
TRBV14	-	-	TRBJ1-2	CASSRTGWTYGYTF	TGTGCCAGCAGCCGTACAGGATGGACCTATGGCTACACCTTC
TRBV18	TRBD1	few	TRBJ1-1	CASSPPSLTGDQLAFF	TGTGCCAGCTCACCCCCTTCCTTGACAGGGGACCAGTTGGCTTTCTTT